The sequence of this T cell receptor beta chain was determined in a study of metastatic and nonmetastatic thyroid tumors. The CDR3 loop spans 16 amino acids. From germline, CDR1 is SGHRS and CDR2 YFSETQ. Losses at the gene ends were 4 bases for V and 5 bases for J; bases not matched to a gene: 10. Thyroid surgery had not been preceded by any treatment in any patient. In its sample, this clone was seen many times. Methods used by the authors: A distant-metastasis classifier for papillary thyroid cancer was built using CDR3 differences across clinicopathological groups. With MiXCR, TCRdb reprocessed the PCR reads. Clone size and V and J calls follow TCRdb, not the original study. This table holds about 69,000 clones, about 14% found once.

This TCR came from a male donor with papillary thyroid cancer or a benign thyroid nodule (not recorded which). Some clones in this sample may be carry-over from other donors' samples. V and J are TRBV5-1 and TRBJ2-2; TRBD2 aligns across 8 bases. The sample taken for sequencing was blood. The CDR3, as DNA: TGCGCCAGCAGCCCTGTGCCAGCGGGAGTTACCGGGGAGCTGTTTTTT. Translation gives CASSPVPAGVTGELFF.